What follows are 12 T cell receptor beta chains derived from one specimen sequenced in a study of glioma-infiltrating T cells. Amplification of TCR alpha and beta CDR3 regions from RNA used iRepertoire nested multiplex PCR. TCRdb reanalysed the multiplex PCR reads using MiXCR and keeps one entry per CDR3 protein. The sample has under 130,000 distinct CDR3 sequences, about 30% seen once. Input material: glioma tissue, nonneoplastic brain tissue, or PBMCs (not recorded which). These TCRs come from a human donor with low-grade glioma or glioblastoma, undergoing nonglioma brain surgery, or in good health (not recorded which).

Only a few counts were recorded for this clonotype. The V and J genes are TRBV5-4 and TRBJ2-3; the D is unclear. There are 16 residues in the CDR3. Trimming left V 5 bases short and J 0 bases short, with 16 bases between. The germline V gene has CDR1 SGHNT and CDR2 YYREEE (reference sequence). CDR3 in DNA: TGTGCCAGCAGACTGACCTTTTCTCTTAGCACAGATACGCAGTATTTT. Amino acid sequence: CASRLTFSLSTDTQYF.

Ten or more counts support this clonotype. CDR3 nucleotide sequence: TGTGCCAGCAGAAGACAGGCTGGTGGCTACACCTTC. This codes for CASRRQAGGYTF. The J gene is TRBJ1-2, the V gene TRBV28; perhaps TRBD1 as D (6 bases). The germline CDR1 and CDR2 sequences are MDHEN and SYDVKM. The CDR3 extends over 12 amino acids. V lost 6 bases, J lost 7 bases, and 12 bases lay in between.

This clonotype was recorded at least ten times. V and J are TRBV19 and TRBJ1-5; possibly TRBD1 for D (5 bases). V gave up 7 bases and J gave up 4 bases, with 14 bases separating them. This CDR3 is 14 amino acids long. Germline CDR1 LNHDA, CDR2 SQIVND (reference sequence). In nucleotides, the CDR3 is TGTGCCAGTACCTGGGGGGGGAGGAATCAGCCCCAGCATTTT. Protein sequence: CASTWGGRNQPQHF.

This clonotype was recorded a few times. The chain recombines TRBV4-2 with TRBJ2-3; 9 bases align to TRBD2. This CDR3 is built from 16 residues. Germline assignment: CDR1 LGHNA and CDR2 YNFKEQ. V was pared by 6 bases and J by 5 bases, with 12 bases of the junction left unmatched. The DNA of the CDR3 is TGTGCCAGCAGGCTCGCCGGGGGTAGCGGGGGAGATACGCAGTATTTT. Protein product: CASRLAGGSGGDTQYF.

In this sample, this clonotype turned up a few times. The chain is built from TRBV19 and TRBJ2-3, with TRBD2 matching 9 bases. The CDR3 sequence is 16 residues long. Germline CDR1 reads LNHDA; CDR2 reads SQIVND (reference sequence). Losses at the gene ends were 3 bases for V and 4 bases for J; bases not matched to a gene: 8. As DNA, the CDR3 is TGTGCCAGTAGTATTGGGGGACTAGCAGTGTCAGATACGCAGTATTTT. Its translation: CASSIGGLAVSDTQYF.

The rearrangement links TRBV10-2 to TRBJ1-6; the D is unclear. The CDR3 has 11 amino acids. Germline CDR1 and CDR2: WSHSY and SAAADI. The ends were cut back, 0 bases at V and 12 bases at J, with 3 bases in the middle. CDR3 bases: TGCGCCAGCAGTGAGTCTAGACCCCTCCACTTT. It codes for CASSESRPLHF.

This clonotype was found once. This may arise from a read error, as a much more abundant clone is one base away. V gene TRBV12-3 or TRBV12-4 combines with J gene TRBJ2-3; D gene unclear. The CDR3 is made up of 13 amino acids. Trimming took off 3 bases at V and 4 bases at J, with 8 bases between the two ends. DNA for the CDR3: TGTGCCAGCAGTTTTGCTAGGGCAGATACGCAGTATTTT. Translated: CASSFARADTQYF.

A few counts support this clonotype. V gene TRBV19 combines with J gene TRBJ2-3; TRBD1 matches 10 bases. CDR3 length: 16 amino acids. J was trimmed by 4 bases and V by 5 bases; bases with no gene match: 9. Germline V gene data show CDR1 as LNHDA and CDR2 as SQIVND (reference sequence). CDR3: CASSGPGQGLSDTQYF. CDR3 in DNA: TGTGCCAGTAGTGGACCGGGACAGGGGCTTTCAGATACGCAGTATTTT.

This clonotype was seen ten or more times. The chain is built from TRBV6-1 and TRBJ1-2; 7 nucleotides match TRBD1. The junction had 8 bases not matched to a gene; V was cut back by 5 bases and J by 5 bases. The CDR3 sequence is 14 residues long. Germline CDR1 and CDR2: MNHNS and SASEGT. The CDR3 protein is CASSWGTGDYGYTF. The CDR3 DNA sequence: TGTGCCAGCAGTTGGGGAACAGGGGATTATGGCTACACCTTC.

In its sample, this clonotype was seen a few times. The chain joins TRBV18 to TRBJ2-5, with 7 bases that match TRBD1. Germline loops: CDR1 KGHSH, CDR2 LQKENI. V shed 4 bases and J 4 bases; nucleotides not matched to a gene: 3. The CDR3 is made up of 13 amino acids. This chain's CDR3 is CASSLDRRETQYF. CDR3 coding DNA: TGTGCCAGCTCACTGGACAGGAGAGAGACCCAGTACTTC.

The rearrangement uses TRBV4-1 and TRBJ2-7, with TRBD1 matching over 11 bases. The CDR3 runs 17 residues. Germline-derived CDR1 and CDR2 are MGHRA and YSYEKL. J was trimmed by 2 bases and V by 0 bases; bases with no gene match: 6. DNA for the CDR3: TGCGCCAGCAGCCAAGAGTCCGGGACAGGGGGTACCTACGAGCAGTACTTC. This encodes CASSQESGTGGTYEQYF.

This clonotype appeared many times. The V call is TRBV6-1, the J call TRBJ1-3; D not resolved. V was pared by 6 bases and J by 2 bases, with 5 bases between. Germline CDR1 and CDR2: MNHNS and SASEGT. The length of the CDR3 is 12 residues. The CDR3 loop reads CASSRTGNTIYF. For the CDR3, the DNA is TGTGCCAGCAGCAGGACTGGAAACACCATATATTTT.